The next 8 T cell receptor beta chains were all read from a single sample in a study of T cell responses to AZD1222 COVID-19 vaccine. Generated by immunoSEQ multiplex PCR, the TCRdb table keeps only in-frame clones and is missing some. Of roughly 80,000 clones listed, roughly 90% are singletons. The starting material was peripheral blood, obtained on day 0 of AZD1222 vaccination. The source of these receptors is an adult in good health.

The CDR3 spells CASSPIGLAGTYEQYF. The DNA of the CDR3 is TGTGCCAGCAGCCCCATCGGACTAGCGGGAACCTACGAGCAGTACTTC. The chain employs TRBV7-6 and TRBJ2-7; 12 bases align to TRBD2. Per germline, CDR1 SGHVS and CDR2 FNYEAQ. V dropped 5 bases and J dropped 2; count of bases not matched to a gene: 7. The CDR3 loop spans 16 amino acids. The variable domain in full, completed from reference TRBV7-6 and TRBJ2-7, reads GAGVSQSPRYKVTKRGQDVALRCDPISGHVSLYWYRQALGQGPEFLTYFNYEAQQDKSGLPNDRFSAERPEGSISTLTIQRTEQRDSAMYRCASSPIGLAGTYEQYFGPGTRLTVT.

This chain uses TRBV5-1 with TRBJ1-2; tentative D call: TRBD1 (5 bases). The CDR3 covers 15 residues. V shed 5 bases and J shed 0 bases, with 14 bases lying between them. Germline V CDR1 and CDR2: SGHRS, YFSETQ. CDR3 sequence (DNA): TGCGCCAGCAGATACTCAGGGTCACCTAACTATGGCTACACCTTC. This translates into CASRYSGSPNYGYTF. The full variable domain, with the rest looked up from reference TRBV5-1 and TRBJ1-2, is KAGVTQTPRYLIKTRGQQVTLSCSPISGHRSVSWYQQTPGQGLQFLFEYFSETQRNKGNFPGRFSGRQFSNSRSEMNVSTLELGDSALYLCASRYSGSPNYGYTFGSGTRLTVV.

The genes are TRBV11-3 and TRBJ2-7; 11 positions agree with TRBD1. CDR1 and CDR2 (germline): SGHNT, YENEEA. The CDR3 totals 16 residues. The J segment lost 7 bases and the V segment lost 5 bases, leaving 13 bases of the junction unmatched. The CDR3 DNA sequence: TGTGCCAGCAGCCAATTTAACGGACAGGGGGCGGGTGAGCAGTACTTC. It encodes CASSQFNGQGAGEQYF.

The CDR3 protein is CASSLGLGVDYGYTF. The CDR3 nucleotides are TGTGCCAGCAGTCTTGGACTAGGGGTCGACTATGGCTACACCTTC. V and J are TRBV5-5 and TRBJ1-2, with D possibly being TRBD1 (5 bases). The CDR3 sequence is 15 residues long. V was pared by 5 bases and J by 3 bases, with 17 bases between. Germline V gene data show CDR1 as SGHKS and CDR2 as YYEKEE (reference sequence).

The CDR3 spells CASSLSGSGHREAFF. CDR3 nucleotide sequence: TGTGCCAGCAGTTTATCAGGGTCGGGACACCGTGAAGCTTTCTTT. The rearrangement joins TRBV27 to TRBJ1-1, with TRBD1 as a possible D gene (6 bases). Trimming left V 0 bases short and J 7 bases short, with 15 bases between. The CDR3 extends over 15 amino acids. Germline V gene sequence: CDR1 MNHEY, CDR2 SMNVEV (reference sequence).

The CDR3 spells CASSLSTRAGTGELFF. DNA of the CDR3: TGTGCCAGCAGTTTATCGACCCGCGCAGGGACCGGGGAGCTGTTTTTT. The J gene is TRBJ2-2, the V gene TRBV27, with D possibly being TRBD1 (5 bases). The V and J ends lost 0 bases and 5 bases respectively, with 13 bases between them. CDR3 length equals 16 residues. Looked up from germline, CDR1 is MNHEY and CDR2 is SMNVEV (reference sequence).

The gene calls are TRBV5-6 and TRBJ1-3, with D hard to call. This CDR3 is built from 15 residues. Germline loops: CDR1 SGHDT, CDR2 YYEEEE. V was trimmed by 0 bases and J by 1 base, leaving 8 bases between them. The CDR3 region has the DNA TGTGCCAGCAGCTTGGTAGGCCTTTCTGGAAACACCATATATTTT. Translation gives CASSLVGLSGNTIYF.

The chain is built from TRBV5-6 and TRBJ2-3; the D gene is possibly TRBD2 (5 bases). This CDR3 is built from 14 residues. V dropped 2 bases and J dropped 1 base, with 8 bases sitting between them. Per the germline V gene, CDR1 is SGHDT and CDR2 is YYEEEE. CDR3 in DNA: TGTGCCAGCAGCTTCGGGGTGGGCACAGATACGCAGTATTTT. It encodes CASSFGVGTDTQYF.